This entry describes one T cell receptor (beta chain). The antigen remains unidentified. Unstimulated regulatory T cells (CD4+CD25+CD127-), CD4+CD25- non-regulatory cells, CD4 and CD8 cells were FACS-sorted from thawed PBMCs. These data originate in a study of Tregs in tolerant kidney transplant recipients. Turning to the study itself: Mixed chimerism was transient after nonmyeloablative marrow transplants from related graft donors. Study outcomes and limitations: Tolerant patients' donor-specific Tregs expanded beyond overall Tregs, suggesting antigen-driven growth. Some patients' samples used different primers over time, so nucleotide sequences weren't comparable.

The data were produced by immunoSEQ multiplex PCR, yet TCRdb's version contains in-frame clones alone and is incomplete. The data hold around 70,000 clones, with just under 95% observed a single time. The receptor's source is a human donor who received a combined kidney and bone marrow transplant. Sequencing used CD8+ T cells from blood, obtained before the transplant.

The DNA for the CDR3 is TGTGCCAGCAGCTTAGCTCCTCCAGGGGGTATGGGTGAAAAACTGTTTTTT. Translated, it gives CASSLAPPGGMGEKLFF. The chain carries TRBV7-8 and TRBJ1-4; TRBD1 aligns across 7 bases. This CDR3 is 17 amino acids long. Germline V gene sequence: CDR1 SGHVS, CDR2 FQNEAQ. The V segment lost 0 bases and the J segment 7 bases; nucleotides outside the gene matches: 11. Full variable domain (remainder filled in from reference TRBV7-8 and TRBJ1-4): GAGVSQSPRYKVAKRGQDVALRCDPISGHVSLFWYQQALGQGPEFLTYFQNEAQLDKSGLPSDRFFAERPEGSVSTLKIQRTQQEDSAVYLCASSLAPPGGMGEKLFFGSGTQLSVL.